One and the same sample provided the 23 T cell receptor beta chains below, sequenced in a study of response to subunit inactivated influenza vaccine. TCRdb re-derived calls from the RT-PCR reads in MiXCR, one entry per CDR3 protein. This sample has 650,000 to 800,000 distinct CDR3 sequences, with approximately 17% found just once. The material was PBMCs from blood, obtained 4 to 6 days after vaccination. Receptors were obtained from a man in his fifties or sixties who received an inactivated influenza vaccine.

This rearrangement joins TRBV6-5 to TRBJ2-3; 11 positions match TRBD2. J gave up 2 bases and V 1 base, and 11 bases lay outside the gene matches. The CDR3 runs 19 residues. The V gene's germline CDR1 is MNHEY and CDR2 SVGAGI. CDR3 nucleotide sequence: TGTGCCAGCAGTTACTTATTCGACCTAGCGGGGGGCTTCACAGATACGCAGTATTTT. Translation: CASSYLFDLAGGFTDTQYF.

This clonotype was detected only a few times. The chain carries TRBV20-1 and TRBJ2-3; D not certain. The germline gives CDR1 DFQATT, CDR2 SNEGSKA (reference sequence). This CDR3 comprises 12 residues. V lost 6 bases, J lost 3 bases, and 10 bases lay in between. This CDR3 is CSAMVPTDTQYF. The CDR3 DNA reads as TGCAGTGCAATGGTACCAACAGATACGCAGTATTTT.

This clonotype turned up a few times. CDR3 DNA: TGTGCCAGCAGCCAACTGGGGCAGGATCAGCCCCAGCATTTT. Its protein is CASSQLGQDQPQHF. V usage is TRBV4-2 and J usage is TRBJ1-5, with D maybe TRBD1 (5 bases). V gave up 2 bases and J gave up 5 bases, with 10 bases separating them. The CDR3 consists of 14 residues. Per the germline V gene, CDR1 is LGHNA and CDR2 is YNFKEQ.

The chain's CDR3 is CASSHGPGNEQYF. The CDR3 DNA sequence: TGCGCCAGCAGCCACGGACCCGGGAACGAGCAGTACTTC. V gene TRBV4-1 combines with J gene TRBJ2-7, with a tentative D call TRBD2 (5 bases). The CDR3 is 13 residues long. V lost 3 bases, J lost 5 bases, and 11 bases lay in between. Looked up from germline, CDR1 is MGHRA and CDR2 is YSYEKL.

This clonotype appeared a few times. The chain links TRBV5-1 to TRBJ1-1; 7 nucleotides align to TRBD1. The CDR3 loop spans 16 amino acids. CDR1 SGHRS and CDR2 YFSETQ come from the germline V gene. J gave up 4 bases and V 4 bases, and 13 bases lay outside the gene matches. The CDR3 nucleotides are TGCGCCAGCAGCGCCAGACCTCAGGGGGAGGGCACTGAAGCTTTCTTT. Amino acids: CASSARPQGEGTEAFF.

The chain combines TRBV20-1 with TRBJ1-5, with TRBD1 identical over 7 bases. The germline V gene has CDR1 DFQATT and CDR2 SNEGSKA (reference sequence). The CDR3 contains 14 residues. Trimming removed 5 bases from V and 2 bases from J; junction bases left unmatched: 6. CDR3 protein: CSAQGESGNQPQHF. For the CDR3, the DNA is TGCAGTGCTCAGGGGGAAAGCGGCAATCAGCCCCAGCATTTT.

Comment on this clonotype: A much larger clone differs by one base, so this may be a read error. The CDR3 DNA is TGTGCCAGCAGTACCTTCACCGGGGAGCTGTTTTTT. As protein: CASSTFTGELFF. This sequence joins TRBV6-2 or TRBV6-3 and TRBJ2-2; D gene ambiguous. This CDR3 comprises 12 residues. Trimming took 5 bases from V and 4 from J, leaving 5 bases between them. The V gene's germline CDR1 is MNHEY and CDR2 SVGEGT.

This clonotype showed up just a few times. This chain links TRBV7-9 with TRBJ2-7; 8 nucleotides match TRBD2. With V trimmed by 2 bases and J by 7 bases, 7 bases remained unmatched. Germline loops: CDR1 SEHNR, CDR2 FQNEAQ (reference sequence). There are 14 residues in the CDR3. In DNA form, the CDR3 reads TGTGCCAGCAGCTTATCGGGAGGGCTCCGTGAGCAGTACTTC. Translated: CASSLSGGLREQYF.

The rearrangement joins TRBV6-5 to TRBJ2-6, with D hard to call. CDR3 length equals 15 residues. Trimming pared 4 bases from V and 0 bases from J, leaving 7 bases between. Germline V gene sequence: CDR1 MNHEY, CDR2 SVGAGI. CDR3: CASSSLDSGANVLTF. In nucleotides, the CDR3 is TGTGCCAGCAGTTCCCTGGACTCTGGGGCCAACGTCCTGACTTTC.

This clonotype was counted between two and nine times. The J gene is TRBJ2-7, the V gene TRBV20-1, with D maybe TRBD1 (6 bases). V was clipped by 1 base and J by 7 bases, with 17 bases between them. The CDR3 has 14 amino acids. CDR1 is DFQATT and CDR2 is SNEGSKA in the germline V gene (reference sequence). The CDR3 is CSARGPRGKEEQYF. In DNA form, the CDR3 reads TGCAGTGCTAGAGGGCCCAGGGGCAAGGAGGAGCAGTACTTC.

This clonotype was observed a few times. The chain uses TRBV20-1 and TRBJ2-7; D assignment may be TRBD1 or TRBD2 (5 bases each). The CDR3 has 13 amino acids. Trimming shortened V by 0 bases and J by 6 bases, and 12 bases separated the two germline ends. Germline V lookup: CDR1 DFQATT, CDR2 SNEGSKA (reference sequence). CDR3 nucleotides: TGCAGTGCTAGAGATCTGGGACCCATCGAGCAGTACTTC. It translates to CSARDLGPIEQYF.

The chain couples TRBV24-1 to TRBJ1-5; D perhaps matches TRBD1 (5 bases). The CDR3 is made up of 14 amino acids. Per germline, CDR1 KGHDR and CDR2 SFDVKD. The germline V and J ends were trimmed by 7 bases and 2 bases, with 11 bases remaining between them. The CDR3 DNA reads TGTGCCACCAGAAACGGGGGGGGCAATCAGCCCCAGCATTTT. This codes for CATRNGGGNQPQHF.

This chain links TRBV7-8 with TRBJ2-3; TRBD2 aligns across 9 bases. Germline CDR1 SGHVS, CDR2 FQNEAQ. Trimming took 3 bases from V and 3 from J; bases not matched to a gene: 19. The CDR3 has 20 residues. The CDR3 here is CASSFHPLWLAGSRTDTQYF. CDR3 in DNA: TGTGCCAGCAGCTTCCACCCCCTATGGCTAGCGGGATCAAGGACAGATACGCAGTATTTT. The variable domain in full, with the rest retrieved from reference TRBV7-8 and TRBJ2-3, is GAGVSQSPRYKVAKRGQDVALRCDPISGHVSLFWYQQALGQGPEFLTYFQNEAQLDKSGLPSDRFFAERPEGSVSTLKIQRTQQEDSAVYLCASSFHPLWLAGSRTDTQYFGPGTRLTVL.

The chain combines TRBV7-3 with TRBJ2-1; 8 nucleotides agree with TRBD2. Germline V CDR1 and CDR2: SGHTA, FQGTGA. J was trimmed by 4 bases and V by 4 bases; bases with no gene match: 12. The CDR3 consists of 17 residues. CDR3 region: CASSSIAGPEGYNEQFF. The CDR3 bases are TGTGCCAGCAGCTCCATAGCGGGACCAGAGGGTTACAATGAGCAGTTCTTC.

This clonotype occurred a few times. V usage is TRBV12-3 or TRBV12-4 and J usage is TRBJ1-6, with D tentatively TRBD1 (5 bases). The CDR3 is made up of 13 amino acids. V lost 1 base and J lost 9, with 7 bases in between. The CDR3: CASSLGRGSPLHF. The DNA for the CDR3 is TGTGCCAGCAGTTTAGGAAGGGGTTCACCCCTCCACTTT.

J is TRBJ2-1 and V is TRBV5-1; D ambiguous. CDR3 size: 15 residues. Germline V gene lookup returns CDR1 SGHRS and CDR2 YFSETQ. Trimming cost V 4 bases and J 7 bases, with 18 bases left between them. The CDR3 region has the DNA TGCGCCAGCAGCCTCTTTCAAGACTTATGGAATGAGCAGTTCTTC. Protein sequence: CASSLFQDLWNEQFF. Drawing the rest from reference TRBV5-1 and TRBJ2-1, the complete variable domain is KAGVTQTPRYLIKTRGQQVTLSCSPISGHRSVSWYQQTPGQGLQFLFEYFSETQRNKGNFPGRFSGRQFSNSRSEMNVSTLELGDSALYLCASSLFQDLWNEQFFGPGTRLTVL.

The rearrangement links TRBV7-8 to TRBJ2-7, with D perhaps TRBD2 (7 bases). CDR1 SGHVS and CDR2 FQNEAQ come from the germline V gene. Deletions cut 5 bases from V and 6 bases from J, with 17 bases between. This CDR3 is 14 amino acids long. CDR3: CASSLSGGAGEQYF. The CDR3, as DNA: TGTGCCAGCAGCCTTAGTGGGGGGGCGGGCGAGCAGTACTTC. Variable domain in full (rest from reference TRBV7-8 and TRBJ2-7): GAGVSQSPRYKVAKRGQDVALRCDPISGHVSLFWYQQALGQGPEFLTYFQNEAQLDKSGLPSDRFFAERPEGSVSTLKIQRTQQEDSAVYLCASSLSGGAGEQYFGPGTRLTVT.

This clonotype has just a few counts. V gene TRBV10-3 combines with J gene TRBJ2-3; perhaps D is TRBD1 or TRBD2 (5 bases each). The germline V gene encodes CDR1 ENHRY and CDR2 SYGVKD. Trimming took 8 bases from V and 6 from J, leaving 18 bases between them. The CDR3 loop spans 14 amino acids. This CDR3 reads CAISPGTRMDTQYF. In DNA form, the CDR3 reads TGTGCCATCTCTCCGGGGACCCGCATGGATACGCAGTATTTT.

Only a few counts were recorded for this clonotype. V is TRBV9 and J is TRBJ2-3; 8 nucleotides line up with TRBD1. The CDR3 length is 16 residues. The J segment lost 5 bases and the V segment lost 3 bases, leaving 11 bases of the junction unmatched. Germline CDR1 SGDLS, CDR2 YYNGEE. CDR3 nucleotides: TGTGCCAGCAGCGATTCGCAACAGGGGGTCGGAGATACGCAGTATTTT. It specifies CASSDSQQGVGDTQYF.

V gene TRBV29-1 combines with J gene TRBJ2-5, with a weak D call TRBD2 (6 bases). The V gene lost 5 bases and the J gene lost 1 base, with 14 bases spanning the gap. The CDR3 spans 14 residues. Per the germline V gene, CDR1 is SQVTM and CDR2 is ANQGSEA. CDR3 amino acids: CSVMEGGLQETQYF. In DNA, the CDR3 is TGCAGCGTTATGGAGGGAGGACTCCAAGAGACCCAGTACTTC.

V gene TRBV5-1 combines with J gene TRBJ2-7; D is perhaps TRBD1 (6 bases). The CDR3 extends over 13 amino acids. The ends were cut back, 4 bases at V and 6 bases at J, with 14 bases in the middle. The germline CDR1 and CDR2 sequences are SGHRS and YFSETQ. In DNA form, the CDR3 reads TGCGCCAGCAGCCCACAGGGAAGGAGCGAGCAGTACTTC. Protein product: CASSPQGRSEQYF.

The chain couples TRBV12-3 or TRBV12-4 to TRBJ2-5; 8 nucleotides line up with TRBD2. J lost 4 bases, V lost 2 bases, and 9 bases had no gene match. The CDR3 has 16 residues. The CDR3 DNA reads as TGTGCCAGCAGTTTACCGCACCGGGGGGGTCCAGAGACCCAGTACTTC. This encodes CASSLPHRGGPETQYF.

This clonotype was seen repeatedly, ten times or more. This chain joins TRBV7-2 and TRBJ2-7, with TRBD1 as a possible D gene (6 bases). The germline CDR1 and CDR2 sequences are SGHTA and FQGNSA. The V gene lost 4 bases and the J gene lost 2 bases, with 12 bases spanning the gap. The CDR3 runs to 14 residues. As DNA, the CDR3 is TGTGCCAGCAGCTCTACAGGGTCCGCCTACGAGCAGTACTTC. It yields the protein CASSSTGSAYEQYF. Full variable domain (outside the CDR3, taken from reference TRBV7-2 and TRBJ2-7): GAGVSQSPSNKVTEKGKDVELRCDPISGHTALYWYRQSLGQGLEFLIYFQGNSAPDKSGLPSDRFSAERTGGSVSTLTIQRTQQEDSAVYLCASSSTGSAYEQYFGPGTRLTVT.